Here is one T cell receptor (beta chain) with its context. This sample is drawn from a study of PD-L1 blockade in urothelial cancer. Looking at the study overall: The analyses of blood took place 3 weeks (second dose) and 6 weeks after treatment start.

The protocol was immunoSEQ multiplex PCR, while the TCRdb copy is restricted to in-frame clones and leaves out a portion. The sample yields nearly 50,000 clones, 80% to 90% seen once. Time point here: peripheral blood 6 weeks after treatment start. Each patient supplied 1 to 8 pretreatment and on-treatment samples. CDR1 and CDR2 from the germline V gene are SGHRS and YFSETQ. This CDR3 comprises 15 residues. V lost 1 base to trimming and J lost 3 bases, with 10 bases between them. The sample was PBMCs, taken around atezolizumab (anti-PD-L1) treatment. The chain joins TRBV5-1 to TRBJ2-2, with D possibly TRBD1 on 5 matching bases. The clonotype comes from a man in his 70s with urothelial cancer. CDR3 amino acids: CASSLQGSDTGELFF. The CDR3 DNA follows: TGCGCCAGCAGCTTGCAGGGTTCGGACACCGGGGAGCTGTTTTTT.